Below are 9 T cell receptor beta chains sequenced from a single sample in a study of blood T cell repertoires in COVID-19. Repertoires were generated with immunoSEQ multiplex PCR, while TCRdb's copy carries only in-frame clones and drops some. The sample carries just over 250,000 clones, about nine tenths recorded once. The sequencing input was peripheral blood. The source is a man in his forties who had recovered from COVID-19.

V gene TRBV30 combines with J gene TRBJ2-1; no reliable D call. In germline, CDR1 is GTSNPN, CDR2 SVGIG (reference sequence). The CDR3 consists of 13 residues. Trimming removed 0 bases at V and 6 bases at J, with 9 bases between. The CDR3 region is CAWSVNSLNEQFF. The CDR3 DNA follows: TGTGCCTGGAGTGTAAATTCTCTCAATGAGCAGTTCTTC.

This clone was counted a single time. This sequence joins TRBV6-5 and TRBJ2-7; 7 nucleotides align to TRBD1. The CDR3 is 15 residues long. Germline values: CDR1 MNHEY, CDR2 SVGAGI. With 7 bases clipped from V and 0 bases from J, the junction kept 9 bases outside the gene matches. The chain's CDR3 is CASKRGTASSYEQYF. CDR3 in DNA: TGTGCCAGCAAGAGAGGGACAGCGAGCTCCTACGAGCAGTACTTC.

The table lists this clone with a few counts. The chain recombines TRBV7-8 with TRBJ2-7, with TRBD1 as a possible D gene (5 bases). There are 12 residues in the CDR3. The V end lost 1 base, the J end lost 5 bases, and 6 bases lay between the germline ends. Germline V gene sequence: CDR1 SGHVS, CDR2 FQNEAQ. The CDR3 nucleotides are TGTGCCAGCAGCTTAGACAGGAACGAGCAGTACTTC. This encodes CASSLDRNEQYF.

This clone has only a few counts. V usage is TRBV30 and J usage is TRBJ1-1; D uncertain. With 5 bases removed from V and 1 base from J, the gap between germline ends came to 8 bases. The CDR3 sequence is 12 residues long. CDR1 and CDR2 (germline): GTSNPN, SVGIG (reference sequence). CDR3 in amino acids: CAWATGNTEAFF. For the CDR3, the DNA is TGTGCCTGGGCCACCGGGAACACTGAAGCTTTCTTT.

This clone was observed once. The genes are TRBV2 and TRBJ1-1, with a tentative D call TRBD1 (5 bases). Germline-derived CDR1 and CDR2 are SNHLY and FYNNEI. The CDR3 is made up of 15 amino acids. V gave up 7 bases and J gave up 4 bases, with 19 bases separating them. The chain's CDR3 is CASTLPGLQGTEAFF. DNA for the CDR3: TGTGCCAGCACTCTTCCCGGGTTGCAGGGCACTGAAGCTTTCTTT.

The sample holds many counts of this clone. V usage is TRBV29-1 and J usage is TRBJ1-5; tentative D call: TRBD1 (5 bases). CDR3 size: 15 residues. CDR1 is SQVTM, CDR2 ANQGSEA, per germline. With 4 bases removed from V and 0 bases from J, the gap between germline ends came to 13 bases. The CDR3 protein is CSVGGERDSNQPQHF. The CDR3 coding sequence is TGCAGCGTTGGAGGGGAGCGGGATAGCAATCAGCCCCAGCATTTT.

The gene calls are TRBV10-3 and TRBJ2-5; 12 bases map to TRBD2. Germline trimming cut 7 bases from V and 4 bases from J; bases unmatched to any gene: 7. The CDR3 extends over 15 amino acids. Germline assignment: CDR1 ENHRY and CDR2 SYGVKD. The CDR3 loop is CAIKTSGSPGETQYF. CDR3 DNA sequence: TGTGCCATCAAGACTAGCGGGAGTCCGGGAGAGACCCAGTACTTC.

V and J are TRBV7-2 and TRBJ2-3, with D tentatively TRBD2 (6 bases). Trimming removed 5 bases from V and 8 bases from J, with 11 bases in between. The CDR3 has 12 amino acids. Germline assignment: CDR1 SGHTA and CDR2 FQGNSA. The CDR3 here is CASSPGRGTQYF. The CDR3 nucleotides are TGTGCCAGCAGCCCTGGGCGGGGTACGCAGTATTTT.

This chain connects TRBV7-6 to TRBJ2-2; D not resolved. Germline lookup yields CDR1 SGHVS and CDR2 FNYEAQ. V lost 0 bases, J lost 8 bases, and 19 bases lay in between. The CDR3 spans 17 residues. CDR3 sequence (DNA): TGTGCCAGCAGCTTAGCTCCCCAAAAAGCTACGACTGGGGAGCTGTTTTTT. It specifies CASSLAPQKATTGELFF.